A single sample is the source of the 16 T cell receptor beta chains below, sequenced in a study of T cells after yellow fever vaccination. Via MiXCR, TCRdb re-called the 5' RACE reads, giving one row per CDR3 protein. The sample holds approximately 330,000 distinct CDR3 sequences, roughly an eighth seen once. Here the sequenced sample was CD4+ T cells sorted from PBMCs, taken 15 days after the yellow fever booster vaccination. These receptors were obtained from a young man who received the YFV17D yellow fever vaccine.

This clonotype occurred many times. The rearrangement joins TRBV28 to TRBJ2-1, with 9 bases fitting TRBD2. Germline loops: CDR1 MDHEN, CDR2 SYDVKM. The CDR3 runs 15 residues. V was pared by 3 bases and J by 5 bases, with 5 bases of the junction left unmatched. The CDR3 coding sequence is TGTGCCAGCAGTTTCGCGGCTAGCGGGGACAATGAGCAGTTCTTC. This translates into CASSFAASGDNEQFF.

This clonotype was counted a few times. The CDR3 bases are TGCACCAGCAGCCAAACTAGCGGGGTCACAGATACGCAGTATTTT. Translated, it gives CTSSQTSGVTDTQYF. The V call is TRBV1, the J call TRBJ2-3; no DNA check was done on the table's D call, TRBD2. TRBV1 is noted as a pseudogene. This CDR3 is built from 15 residues.

The V and J genes are TRBV7-2 and TRBJ2-3, with D tentatively TRBD2 (7 bases). The V gene lost 0 bases and the J gene lost 2 bases, with 18 bases spanning the gap. This CDR3 region has 18 residues. The germline V gene has CDR1 SGHTA and CDR2 FQGNSA. This CDR3 is CASSLAYLRGGLTDTQYF. CDR3 sequence (DNA): TGTGCCAGCAGCTTAGCATACTTGAGGGGGGGTCTCACAGATACGCAGTATTTT.

This clonotype came up a few times. The V and J genes are TRBV29-1 and TRBJ2-2, with D unresolved. This CDR3 has 12 residues. The germline V gene encodes CDR1 SQVTM and CDR2 ANQGSEA. Trimming shortened V by 3 bases and J by 4 bases, and 6 bases separated the two germline ends. CDR3 region: CSVDRATGELFF. The CDR3 DNA reads TGCAGCGTTGACCGGGCCACCGGGGAGCTGTTTTTT.

Only one count was recorded for this clonotype. This sequence joins TRBV12-5 and TRBJ1-6; the match to TRBD1 covers 7 bases. The CDR3 has 16 residues. Trimming at V came to 5 bases and at J to 10 bases, leaving 14 bases not matched to a gene. Germline CDR1 LGHNT, CDR2 FRNRAP. The CDR3 DNA reads TGTGCTAGTGGTCCGGGGACAGACCGAGTAGGCTCACCCCTCCACTTT. Its protein product is CASGPGTDRVGSPLHF.

This clonotype has more than one count but fewer than ten. The DNA of the CDR3 is TGTGCCAGCAGGGGACAGTACACCGGGGAGCTGTTTTTT. Protein sequence: CASRGQYTGELFF. V gene TRBV14 combines with J gene TRBJ2-2; 7 bases align to TRBD1. Trimming cost V 6 bases and J 3 bases; bases outside gene matches: 1. Germline V CDR1 and CDR2: SGHDN, FVKESK. This CDR3 spans 13 amino acids. The variable domain in full, completed from reference TRBV14 and TRBJ2-2, reads EAGVTQFPSHSVIEKGQTVTLRCDPISGHDNLYWYRRVMGKEIKFLLHFVKESKQDESGMPNNRFLAERTGGTYSTLKVQPAELEDSGVYFCASRGQYTGELFFGEGSRLTVL.

This clonotype showed up just a few times. This sequence joins TRBV4-1 and TRBJ2-3, with D unclear. CDR1 is MGHRA and CDR2 is YSYEKL in the germline V gene. Trimming cost V 1 base and J 1 base, with 12 bases left between them. CDR3 length: 16 residues. The CDR3 is CASSQVVDQGTDTQYF. The CDR3 nucleotides are TGCGCCAGCAGCCAAGTGGTAGATCAGGGCACAGATACGCAGTATTTT.

This clonotype has more than one count but fewer than ten. V is TRBV18 and J is TRBJ1-5; 8 nucleotides line up with TRBD1. The CDR3 is 16 amino acids. Looked up from germline, CDR1 is KGHSH and CDR2 is LQKENI. Trimming cost V 5 bases and J 6 bases; bases outside gene matches: 12. The CDR3 nucleotides read TGTGCCAGCTCAGCCGAGTGGCAGGGGGCGCGTCAGCCCCAGCATTTT. Translation gives CASSAEWQGARQPQHF.

This chain joins TRBV7-2 and TRBJ2-1, with 9 bases identical to TRBD2. Germline loops: CDR1 SGHTA, CDR2 FQGNSA. The length of the CDR3 is 15 residues. J was trimmed by 2 bases and V by 4 bases; bases with no gene match: 3. The DNA for the CDR3 is TGTGCCAGCAGCTCGGGGACTAGCACCTACAATGAGCAGTTCTTC. The encoded protein is CASSSGTSTYNEQFF.

The chain links TRBV6-2 or TRBV6-3 to TRBJ2-1; 8 bases agree with TRBD2. Losses at the gene ends were 10 bases for V and 8 bases for J; bases not matched to a gene: 7. Germline assignment: CDR1 MNHEY and CDR2 SVGEGT. The CDR3 loop spans 12 amino acids. The CDR3 protein is CAIQRGGYEQFF. The CDR3 DNA sequence: TGTGCCATCCAACGGGGGGGGTATGAGCAGTTCTTC.

This clonotype occurred a few times. The V and J genes are TRBV20-1 and TRBJ2-7; D unresolved. V shed 2 bases and J shed 1 base, with 6 bases lying between them. Germline V gives CDR1 DFQATT, CDR2 SNEGSKA (reference sequence). CDR3 length: 12 residues. The chain's CDR3 is CSARIRSYEQYV. The CDR3 coding sequence is TGCAGTGCTAGAATTCGGTCCTACGAGCAGTACGTC.

This chain links TRBV5-1 with TRBJ1-4; D possibly corresponds to TRBD1 (5 bases). This CDR3 contains 14 residues. From germline, CDR1 is SGHRS and CDR2 YFSETQ. The ends were cut back, 3 bases at V and 0 bases at J, with 6 bases in the middle. The DNA for the CDR3 is TGCGCCAGCAGCTCGACAGCAACTAATGAAAAACTGTTTTTT. It encodes CASSSTATNEKLFF.

The chain uses TRBV28 and TRBJ1-5, with unresolved D. The V end was cut by 6 bases, the J end by 0 bases, with 12 bases between. The CDR3 totals 15 residues. Germline V gene lookup returns CDR1 MDHEN and CDR2 SYDVKM. Here the CDR3 DNA reads TGTGCCAGCAGCCAACCTACAGATAGCAATCAGCCCCAGCATTTT. This encodes CASSQPTDSNQPQHF.

Many counts were recorded for this clonotype. V gene TRBV28 combines with J gene TRBJ1-6; D ambiguous. The V and J ends lost 2 bases and 7 bases respectively, with 27 bases between them. CDR1 and CDR2 (germline): MDHEN, SYDVKM. CDR3 length equals 20 residues. DNA for the CDR3: TGTGCCAGCAGTTTAATTCCCCCCCTTAGCACGGGGATGGGGAATTCACCCCTCCACTTT. As protein: CASSLIPPLSTGMGNSPLHF.

The chain has TRBV5-1 and TRBJ2-3; 9 bases map to TRBD1. This CDR3 contains 15 residues. The ends lost 3 bases at V and 3 bases at J; junction bases unmatched: 5. Germline loops: CDR1 SGHRS, CDR2 YFSETQ. The CDR3 here is CASSSQDRGTDTQYF. The DNA for the CDR3 is TGCGCCAGCAGCTCTCAGGACAGGGGTACAGATACGCAGTATTTT.

V is TRBV7-2 and J is TRBJ1-1; D may be TRBD1 (6 bases). The V gene lost 5 bases and the J gene lost 5 bases, with 15 bases spanning the gap. From germline, CDR1 is SGHTA and CDR2 FQGNSA. The CDR3 has 14 residues. Written as DNA, the CDR3 is TGTGCCAGCAGCCCGGGGGGGGCATCGACTGAAGCTTTCTTT. Its translation: CASSPGGASTEAFF.